This T cell receptor beta chain is from a study of a mutant IDH1 vaccine in newly diagnosed glioma. Whole-study context: Pretreatment consisted of radiotherapy, temozolomide, or both, with most receiving both.

The time point is: week 47, end of study. Doses of 300 ug of mutant IDH1 20-mer peptide were given with topical imiquimod. Vaccination of patients was performed eight times, in weeks 1, 3, 5, 7, 11, 15, 19 and 23. This clone was observed once. The target antigen is unknown. The germline gives CDR1 SGHNT, CDR2 YYREEE (reference sequence). With V trimmed by 0 bases and J by 3 bases, 2 bases remained unmatched. The CDR3 sequence is 14 residues long. TCRdb keeps only in-frame clones here, not all; method: immunoSEQ multiplex PCR. The table shows tens of thousands of clones, with less than 65% occurring only once. General study points: Immune responses induced by vaccination arose in 93.3% of the patients.

V usage is TRBV5-4 and J usage is TRBJ1-2; 7 positions agree with TRBD1. This receptor was taken from a man between 40 and 49 years old with glioma. Some clones in this sample may be carry-over from other donors' samples. Sequences were derived from peripheral blood mononuclear cells (PBMCs), sampled from a glioma patient whose treatment included an IDH1 peptide vaccine. The CDR3 coding sequence is TGTGCCAGCAGCTTGGTTCAGGGGGACTATGGCTACACCTTC. Its translation: CASSLVQGDYGYTF.